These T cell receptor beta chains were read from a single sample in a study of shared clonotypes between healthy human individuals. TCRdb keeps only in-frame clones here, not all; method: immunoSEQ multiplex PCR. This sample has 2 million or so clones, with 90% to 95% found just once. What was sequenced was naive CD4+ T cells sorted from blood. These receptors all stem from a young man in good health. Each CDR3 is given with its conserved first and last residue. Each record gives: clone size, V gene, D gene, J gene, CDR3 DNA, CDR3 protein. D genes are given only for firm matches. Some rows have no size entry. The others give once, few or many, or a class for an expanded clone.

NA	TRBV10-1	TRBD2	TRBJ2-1	TGCGCCAGCAGTGAGTCTCAGCGGGGTTTGAGCTCCTACAATGAGCAGTTCTTC	CASSESQRGLSSYNEQFF
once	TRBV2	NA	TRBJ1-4	TGTGCCAGCACAACGGACAGATGGAATGAAAAACTGTTTTTT	CASTTDRWNEKLFF
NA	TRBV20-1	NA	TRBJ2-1	TGCAGTGCTATCAGAGGCCATGAGCAGTTCTTC	CSAIRGHEQFF
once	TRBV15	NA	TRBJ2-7	TGTGCCACCAGCACCTTTGGGGGCGAGCAGTACTTC	CATSTFGGEQYF
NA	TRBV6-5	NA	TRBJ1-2	TGTGCCAGCAGGTCCGACAGCGGTTATGGCTACACCTTC	CASRSDSGYGYTF
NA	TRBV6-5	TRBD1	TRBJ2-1	TGTGCCAGCAATACAGGGGGCAGTGAGCAGTTCTTC	CASNTGGSEQFF
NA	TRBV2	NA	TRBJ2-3	TGTGCCAGCAGAAGATTCCAAGGCGGATCCGGGGCAGATACGCAGTATTTT	CASRRFQGGSGADTQYF
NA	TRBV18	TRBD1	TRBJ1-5	TGTGCCAGCTCACAGAGGACAGGACGAAATCAGCCCCAGCATTTT	CASSQRTGRNQPQHF
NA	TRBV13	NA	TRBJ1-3	TGTGCCAGCAGCCCCAGGACGGAAGGAAACACCATATATTTT	CASSPRTEGNTIYF
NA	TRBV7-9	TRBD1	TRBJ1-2	TGTGCCAGCAGCTTCTGGACAGGGGGCGCAAATGGCTACACCTTC	CASSFWTGGANGYTF